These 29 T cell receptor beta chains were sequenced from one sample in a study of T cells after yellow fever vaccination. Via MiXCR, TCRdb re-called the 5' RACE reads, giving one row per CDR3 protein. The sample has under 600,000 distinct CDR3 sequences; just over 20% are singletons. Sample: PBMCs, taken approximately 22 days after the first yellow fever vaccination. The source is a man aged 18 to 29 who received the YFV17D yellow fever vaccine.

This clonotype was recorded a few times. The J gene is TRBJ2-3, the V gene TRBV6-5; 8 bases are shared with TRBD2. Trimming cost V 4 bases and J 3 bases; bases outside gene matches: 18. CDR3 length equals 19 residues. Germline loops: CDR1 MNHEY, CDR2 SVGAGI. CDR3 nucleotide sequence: TGTGCCAGCAGTTGGAGCGGGGGATCGGGGGGTTACCTAACAGATACGCAGTATTTT. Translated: CASSWSGGSGGYLTDTQYF.

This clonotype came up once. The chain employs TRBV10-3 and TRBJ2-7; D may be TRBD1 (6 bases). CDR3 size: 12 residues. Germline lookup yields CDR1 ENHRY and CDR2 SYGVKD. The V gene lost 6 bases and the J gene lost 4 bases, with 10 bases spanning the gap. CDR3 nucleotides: TGTGCCATCAGCTCAGGGGCTTACGAGCAGTACTTC. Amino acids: CAISSGAYEQYF.

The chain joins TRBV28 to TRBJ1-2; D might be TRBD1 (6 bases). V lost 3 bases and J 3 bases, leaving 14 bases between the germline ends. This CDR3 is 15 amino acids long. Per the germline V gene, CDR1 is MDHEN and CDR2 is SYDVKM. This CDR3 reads CASSLRGGDDYGYTF. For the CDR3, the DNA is TGTGCCAGCAGTTTGCGCGGGGGCGATGACTATGGCTACACCTTC.

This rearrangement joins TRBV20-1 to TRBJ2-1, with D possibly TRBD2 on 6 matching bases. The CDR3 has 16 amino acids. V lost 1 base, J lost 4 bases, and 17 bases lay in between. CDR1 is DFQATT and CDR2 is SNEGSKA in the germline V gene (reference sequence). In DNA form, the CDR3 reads TGCAGTGCTAGAGCCCTTTGGGAGGCCGGGTACAATGAGCAGTTCTTC. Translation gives CSARALWEAGYNEQFF.

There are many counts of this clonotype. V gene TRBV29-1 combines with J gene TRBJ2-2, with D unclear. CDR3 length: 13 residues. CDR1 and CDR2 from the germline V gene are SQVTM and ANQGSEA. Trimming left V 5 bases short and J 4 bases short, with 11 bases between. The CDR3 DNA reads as TGCAGCGTTAAAAGGGCGGTCACCGGGGAGCTGTTTTTT. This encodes CSVKRAVTGELFF.

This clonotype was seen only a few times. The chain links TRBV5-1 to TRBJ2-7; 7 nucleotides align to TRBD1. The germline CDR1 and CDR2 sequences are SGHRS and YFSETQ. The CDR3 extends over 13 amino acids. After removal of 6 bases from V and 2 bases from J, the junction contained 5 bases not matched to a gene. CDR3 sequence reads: CASTGDRPYEQYF. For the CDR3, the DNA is TGCGCCAGCACCGGGGACAGACCCTACGAGCAGTACTTC.

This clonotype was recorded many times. This CDR3 reads CASSLSNNEQFF. DNA of the CDR3: TGTGCCAGCAGTTTGTCGAACAATGAGCAGTTCTTC. The V gene is TRBV12-3 or TRBV12-4, the J gene TRBJ2-1; no firm D call. Trimming shortened V by 3 bases and J by 5 bases, and 5 bases separated the two germline ends. The CDR3 is 12 amino acids.

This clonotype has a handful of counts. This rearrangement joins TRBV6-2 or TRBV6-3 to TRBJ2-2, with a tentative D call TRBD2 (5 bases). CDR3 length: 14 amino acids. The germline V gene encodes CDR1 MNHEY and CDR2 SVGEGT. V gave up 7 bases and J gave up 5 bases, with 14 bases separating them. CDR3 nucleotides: TGTGCCAGCAAGGAGGCCCTGATTACCGGGGAGCTGTTTTTT. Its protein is CASKEALITGELFF.

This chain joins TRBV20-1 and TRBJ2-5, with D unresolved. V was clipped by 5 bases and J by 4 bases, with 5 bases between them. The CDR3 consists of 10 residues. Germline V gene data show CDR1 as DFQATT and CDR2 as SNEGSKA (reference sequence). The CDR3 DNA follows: TGCAGTGCTGGTAGAGAGACCCAGTACTTC. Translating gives CSAGRETQYF.

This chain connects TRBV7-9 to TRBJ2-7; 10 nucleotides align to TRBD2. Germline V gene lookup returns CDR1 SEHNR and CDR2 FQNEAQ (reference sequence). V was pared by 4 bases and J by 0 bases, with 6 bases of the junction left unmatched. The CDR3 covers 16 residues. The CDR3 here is CASSSLAGVYSYEQYV. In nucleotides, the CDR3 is TGTGCCAGCAGCTCCCTAGCGGGGGTATACTCCTACGAGCAGTACGTC.

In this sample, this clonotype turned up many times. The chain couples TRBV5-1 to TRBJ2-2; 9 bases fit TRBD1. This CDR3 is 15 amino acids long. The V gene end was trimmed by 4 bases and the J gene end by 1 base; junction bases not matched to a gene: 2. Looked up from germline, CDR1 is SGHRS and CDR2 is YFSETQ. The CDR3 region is CASSPGQGNTGELFF. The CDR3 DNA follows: TGCGCCAGCAGCCCGGGACAGGGGAACACCGGGGAGCTGTTTTTT.

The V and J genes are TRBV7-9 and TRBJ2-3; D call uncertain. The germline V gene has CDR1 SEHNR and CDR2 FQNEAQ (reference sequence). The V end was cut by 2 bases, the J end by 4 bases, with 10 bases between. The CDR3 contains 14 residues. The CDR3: CASSLPLVSDTQYF. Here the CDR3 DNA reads TGTGCCAGCAGCTTACCCCTCGTGTCAGATACGCAGTATTTT.

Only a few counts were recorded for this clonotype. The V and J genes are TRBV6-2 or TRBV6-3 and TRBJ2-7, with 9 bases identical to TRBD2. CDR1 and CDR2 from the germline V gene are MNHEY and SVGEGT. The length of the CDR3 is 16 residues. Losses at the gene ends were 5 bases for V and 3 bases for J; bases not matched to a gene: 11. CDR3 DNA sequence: TGTGCCAGCAGTCGCAGCGGGACTAGCTTTCTCTACGAGCAGTACGTC. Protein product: CASSRSGTSFLYEQYV.

The DNA of the CDR3 is TGTGCCAGCAGTTACAGGGGGGTAAGCTCTGGGGCCAACGTCCTGACTTTC. Residues: CASSYRGVSSGANVLTF. The rearrangement joins TRBV6-5 to TRBJ2-6; D is tentatively TRBD1 or TRBD2 (6 bases each). Trimming cost V 2 bases and J 0 bases, with 11 bases left between them. In germline, CDR1 is MNHEY, CDR2 SVGAGI. The CDR3 contains 17 residues.

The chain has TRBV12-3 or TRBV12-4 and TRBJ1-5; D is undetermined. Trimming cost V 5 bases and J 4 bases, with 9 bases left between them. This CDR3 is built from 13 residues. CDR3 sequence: CASSNSRNQPQHF. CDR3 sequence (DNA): TGTGCCAGCAGTAACAGCCGTAATCAGCCCCAGCATTTT.

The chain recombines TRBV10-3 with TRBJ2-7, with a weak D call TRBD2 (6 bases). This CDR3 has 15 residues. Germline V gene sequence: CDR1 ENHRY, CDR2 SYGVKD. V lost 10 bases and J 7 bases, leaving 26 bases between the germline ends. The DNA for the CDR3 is TGTGCCACCTGGGCGTCGGGGGAATCGGTATTGGAGCAGTACTTC. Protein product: CATWASGESVLEQYF.

DNA for the CDR3: TGCGCCAGCAGCTTGGGCGGGCAGGTCCACGAGCAGTACTTC. It yields the protein CASSLGGQVHEQYF. The V call is TRBV5-1, the J call TRBJ2-7; tentative D call: TRBD2 (5 bases). Germline CDR1 is SGHRS and CDR2 is YFSETQ. This CDR3 contains 14 residues. V was shortened by 0 bases and J by 5 bases, with 12 bases between the two germline ends. Based on the CDR3 plus reference TRBV5-1 and TRBJ2-7, the full variable domain is KAGVTQTPRYLIKTRGQQVTLSCSPISGHRSVSWYQQTPGQGLQFLFEYFSETQRNKGNFPGRFSGRQFSNSRSEMNVSTLELGDSALYLCASSLGGQVHEQYFGPGTRLTVT.

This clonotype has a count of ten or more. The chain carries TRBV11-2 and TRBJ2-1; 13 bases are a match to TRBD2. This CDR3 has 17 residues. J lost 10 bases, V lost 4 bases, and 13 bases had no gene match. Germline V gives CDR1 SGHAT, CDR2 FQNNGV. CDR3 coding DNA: TGTGCCAGCAGCTACCCCCTACTAGCGGGGGGGCCCCCCGAGCAGTTCTTC. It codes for CASSYPLLAGGPPEQFF.

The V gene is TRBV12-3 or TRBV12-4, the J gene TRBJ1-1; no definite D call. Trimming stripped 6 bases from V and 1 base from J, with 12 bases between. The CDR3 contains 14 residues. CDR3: CASSTRRTNTEAFF. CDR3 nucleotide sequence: TGTGCCAGCAGCACCAGACGGACGAACACTGAAGCTTTCTTT.

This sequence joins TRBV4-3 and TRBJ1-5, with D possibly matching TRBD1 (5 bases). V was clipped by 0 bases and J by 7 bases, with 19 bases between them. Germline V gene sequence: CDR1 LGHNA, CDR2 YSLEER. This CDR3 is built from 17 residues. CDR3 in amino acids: CASSQDAFRDRGQPQHF. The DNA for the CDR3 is TGCGCCAGCAGCCAAGACGCATTCCGAGACCGGGGGCAGCCCCAGCATTTT.

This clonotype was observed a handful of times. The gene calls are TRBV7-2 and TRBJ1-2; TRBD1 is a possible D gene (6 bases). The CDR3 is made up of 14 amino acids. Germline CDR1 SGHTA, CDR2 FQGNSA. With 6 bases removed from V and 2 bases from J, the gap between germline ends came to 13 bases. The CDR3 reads CASSTPGQNYGYTF. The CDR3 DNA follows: TGTGCCAGCAGTACCCCGGGACAAAACTATGGCTACACCTTC.

CDR3 region: CASSPGTSDSYNEQFF. DNA of the CDR3: TGTGCCAGCAGCCCGGGAACTAGCGACTCCTACAATGAGCAGTTCTTC. The rearrangement links TRBV7-6 to TRBJ2-1; 7 nucleotides agree with TRBD2. Germline assignment: CDR1 SGHVS and CDR2 FNYEAQ. The CDR3 spans 16 residues. Trimming cost V 5 bases and J 0 bases; bases outside gene matches: 7.

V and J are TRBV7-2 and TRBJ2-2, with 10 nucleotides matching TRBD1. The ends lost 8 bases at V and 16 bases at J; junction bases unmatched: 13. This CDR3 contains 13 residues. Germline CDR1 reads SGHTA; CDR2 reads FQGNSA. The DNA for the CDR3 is TGTGCCAGCCACACACTAACCGGGACAGGGGAGTTTTTT. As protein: CASHTLTGTGEFF.

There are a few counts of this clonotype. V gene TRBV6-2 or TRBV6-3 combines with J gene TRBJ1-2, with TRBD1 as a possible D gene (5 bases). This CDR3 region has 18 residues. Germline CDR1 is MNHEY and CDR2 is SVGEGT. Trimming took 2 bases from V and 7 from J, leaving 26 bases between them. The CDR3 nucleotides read TGTGCCAGCAGTTACCGTCGGGACGGGAGCTACCTAAATGCTGGCTACACCTTC. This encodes CASSYRRDGSYLNAGYTF.

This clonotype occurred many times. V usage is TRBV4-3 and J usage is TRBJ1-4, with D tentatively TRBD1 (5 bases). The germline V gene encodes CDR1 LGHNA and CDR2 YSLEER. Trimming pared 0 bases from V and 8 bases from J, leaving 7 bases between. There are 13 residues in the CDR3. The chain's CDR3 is CASSQDGGEKLFF. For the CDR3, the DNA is TGCGCCAGCAGCCAAGATGGGGGAGAAAAACTGTTTTTT.

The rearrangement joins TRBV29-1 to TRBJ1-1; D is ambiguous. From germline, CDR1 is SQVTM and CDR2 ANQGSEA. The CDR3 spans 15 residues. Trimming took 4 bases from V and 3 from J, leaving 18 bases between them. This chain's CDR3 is CSVVLGPGEDTEAFF. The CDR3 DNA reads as TGCAGCGTTGTGCTAGGGCCCGGCGAGGACACTGAAGCTTTCTTT.

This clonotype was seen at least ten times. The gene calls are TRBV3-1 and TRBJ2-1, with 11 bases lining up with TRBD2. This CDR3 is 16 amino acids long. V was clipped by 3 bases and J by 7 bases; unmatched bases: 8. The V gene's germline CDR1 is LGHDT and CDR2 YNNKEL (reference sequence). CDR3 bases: TGTGCCAGCAGCCAGATAGCGGGGGGGTTCGGAAATGAGCAGTTCTTC. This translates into CASSQIAGGFGNEQFF.

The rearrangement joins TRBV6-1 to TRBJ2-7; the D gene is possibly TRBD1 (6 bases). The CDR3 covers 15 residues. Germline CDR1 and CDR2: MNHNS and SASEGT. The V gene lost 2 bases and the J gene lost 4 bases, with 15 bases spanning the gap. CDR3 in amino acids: CASSESPLQGYEQYV. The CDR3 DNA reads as TGTGCCAGCAGTGAATCCCCCTTACAGGGATACGAGCAGTACGTC.

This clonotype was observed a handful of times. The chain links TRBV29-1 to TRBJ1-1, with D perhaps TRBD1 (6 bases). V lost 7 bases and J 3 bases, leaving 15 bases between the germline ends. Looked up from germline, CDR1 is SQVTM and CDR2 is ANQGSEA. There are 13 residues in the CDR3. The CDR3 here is CSAQHRADTEAFF. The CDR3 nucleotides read TGCAGCGCCCAACACAGGGCGGACACTGAAGCTTTCTTT.